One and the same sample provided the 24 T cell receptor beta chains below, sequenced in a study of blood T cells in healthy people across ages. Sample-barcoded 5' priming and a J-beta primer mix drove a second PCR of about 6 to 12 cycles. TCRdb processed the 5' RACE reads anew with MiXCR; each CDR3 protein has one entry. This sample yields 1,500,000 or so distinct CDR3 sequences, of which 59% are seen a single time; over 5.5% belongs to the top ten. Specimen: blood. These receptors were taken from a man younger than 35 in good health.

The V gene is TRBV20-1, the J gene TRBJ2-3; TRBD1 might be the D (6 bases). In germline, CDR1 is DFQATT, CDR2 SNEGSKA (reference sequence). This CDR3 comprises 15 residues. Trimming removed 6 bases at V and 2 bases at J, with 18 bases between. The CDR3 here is CSAVSGAPLTDTQYF. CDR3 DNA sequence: TGCAGTGCGGTTTCAGGGGCCCCACTCACAGATACGCAGTATTTT.

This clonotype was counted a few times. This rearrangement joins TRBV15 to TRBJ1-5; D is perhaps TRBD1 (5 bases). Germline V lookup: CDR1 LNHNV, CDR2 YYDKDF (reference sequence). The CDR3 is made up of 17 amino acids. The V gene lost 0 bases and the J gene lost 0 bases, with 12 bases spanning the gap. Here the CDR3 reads CATSRDAGRFSNQPQHF. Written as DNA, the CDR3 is TGTGCCACCAGCAGAGACGCGGGACGGTTTAGCAATCAGCCCCAGCATTTT.

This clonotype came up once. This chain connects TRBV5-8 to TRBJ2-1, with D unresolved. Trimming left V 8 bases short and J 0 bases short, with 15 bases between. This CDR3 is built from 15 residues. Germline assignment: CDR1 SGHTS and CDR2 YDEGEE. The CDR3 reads CAREVSPSSYNEQFF. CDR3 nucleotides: TGTGCCAGAGAGGTGTCGCCGAGCTCCTACAATGAGCAGTTCTTC.

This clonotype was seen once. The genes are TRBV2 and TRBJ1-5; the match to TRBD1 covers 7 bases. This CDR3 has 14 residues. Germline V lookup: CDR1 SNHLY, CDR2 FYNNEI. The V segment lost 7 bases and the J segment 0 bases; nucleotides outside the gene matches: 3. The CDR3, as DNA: TGTGCCAGCAAACAGGGGCATAGCAATCAGCCCCAGCATTTT. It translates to CASKQGHSNQPQHF.

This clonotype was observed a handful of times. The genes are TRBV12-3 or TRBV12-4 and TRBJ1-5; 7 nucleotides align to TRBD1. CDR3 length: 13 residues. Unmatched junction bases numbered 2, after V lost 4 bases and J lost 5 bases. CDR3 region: CASSYTGDQPQHF. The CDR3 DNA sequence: TGTGCCAGCAGTTATACAGGGGATCAGCCCCAGCATTTT.

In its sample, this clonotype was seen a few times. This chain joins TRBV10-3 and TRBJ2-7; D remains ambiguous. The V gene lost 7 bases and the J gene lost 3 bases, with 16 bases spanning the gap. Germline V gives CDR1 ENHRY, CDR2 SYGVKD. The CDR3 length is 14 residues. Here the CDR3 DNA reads TGTGCCATCAAGTCGACCCTCCTGGGCTACGAGCAGTACTTC. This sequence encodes CAIKSTLLGYEQYF.

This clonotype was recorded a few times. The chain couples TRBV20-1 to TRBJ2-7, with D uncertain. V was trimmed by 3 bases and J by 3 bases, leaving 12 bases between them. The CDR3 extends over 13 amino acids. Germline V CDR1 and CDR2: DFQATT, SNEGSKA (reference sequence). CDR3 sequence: CSASQTLNYEQYF. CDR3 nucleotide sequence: TGCAGTGCTAGCCAGACATTGAACTACGAGCAGTACTTC.

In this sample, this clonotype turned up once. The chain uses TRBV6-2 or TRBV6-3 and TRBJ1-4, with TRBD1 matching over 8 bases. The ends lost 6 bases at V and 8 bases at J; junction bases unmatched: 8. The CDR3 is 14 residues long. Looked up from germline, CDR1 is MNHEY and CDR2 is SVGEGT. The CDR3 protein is CASSSGGHEEKLFF. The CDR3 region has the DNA TGTGCCAGCAGCTCAGGGGGCCATGAAGAAAAACTGTTTTTT.

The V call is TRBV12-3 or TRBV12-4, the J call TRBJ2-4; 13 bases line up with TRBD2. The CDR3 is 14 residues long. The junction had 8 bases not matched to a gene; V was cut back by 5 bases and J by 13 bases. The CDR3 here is CASSPGTSGIRQYF. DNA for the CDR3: TGTGCCAGCAGTCCAGGGACTAGCGGGATCCGGCAGTACTTC.

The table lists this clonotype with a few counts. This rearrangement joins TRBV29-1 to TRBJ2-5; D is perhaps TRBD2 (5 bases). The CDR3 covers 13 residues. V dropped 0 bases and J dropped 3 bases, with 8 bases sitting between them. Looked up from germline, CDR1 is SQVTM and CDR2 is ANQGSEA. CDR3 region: CSVEELGKETQYF. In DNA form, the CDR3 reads TGCAGCGTTGAAGAGCTCGGGAAAGAGACCCAGTACTTC. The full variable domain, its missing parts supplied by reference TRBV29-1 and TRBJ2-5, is SAVISQKPSRDICQRGTSLTIQCQVDSQVTMMFWYRQQPGQSLTLIATANQGSEATYESGFVIDKFPISRPNLTFSTLTVSNMSPEDSSIYLCSVEELGKETQYFGPGTRLLVL.

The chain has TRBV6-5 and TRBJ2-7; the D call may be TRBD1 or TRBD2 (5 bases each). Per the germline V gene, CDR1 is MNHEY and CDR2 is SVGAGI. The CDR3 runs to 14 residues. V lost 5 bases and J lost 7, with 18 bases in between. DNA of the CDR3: TGTGCCAGCAGTCGTCCAGGGAGCGGCGGAGAGCAGTACTTC. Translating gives CASSRPGSGGEQYF.

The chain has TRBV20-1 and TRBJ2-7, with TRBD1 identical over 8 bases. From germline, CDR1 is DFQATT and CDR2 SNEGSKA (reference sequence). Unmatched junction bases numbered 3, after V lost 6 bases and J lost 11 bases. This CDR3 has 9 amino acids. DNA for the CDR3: TGCAGTGCAGGGACAGGCGAGTACTTC. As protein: CSAGTGEYF.

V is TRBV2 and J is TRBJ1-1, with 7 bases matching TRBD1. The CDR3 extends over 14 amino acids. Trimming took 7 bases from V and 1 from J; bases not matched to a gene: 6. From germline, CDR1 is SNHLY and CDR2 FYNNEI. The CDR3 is CASIPDRRNTEAFF. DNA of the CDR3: TGTGCCAGCATTCCGGACAGGAGGAACACTGAAGCTTTCTTT.

This CDR3 is CSAGLGSTDTQYF. CDR3 nucleotide sequence: TGCAGTGCTGGGCTAGGAAGCACAGATACGCAGTATTTT. This rearrangement joins TRBV20-1 to TRBJ2-3; unclear D gene. CDR3 size: 13 residues. The V gene's germline CDR1 is DFQATT and CDR2 SNEGSKA (reference sequence). V was cut by 5 bases and J by 0 bases, with 9 bases left in between.

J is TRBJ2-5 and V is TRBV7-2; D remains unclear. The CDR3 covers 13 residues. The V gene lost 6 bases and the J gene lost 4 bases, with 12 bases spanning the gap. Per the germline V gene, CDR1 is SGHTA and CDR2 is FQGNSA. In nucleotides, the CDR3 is TGTGCCAGCAGTGTCCAGGCAAGAGAGACCCAGTACTTC. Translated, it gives CASSVQARETQYF.

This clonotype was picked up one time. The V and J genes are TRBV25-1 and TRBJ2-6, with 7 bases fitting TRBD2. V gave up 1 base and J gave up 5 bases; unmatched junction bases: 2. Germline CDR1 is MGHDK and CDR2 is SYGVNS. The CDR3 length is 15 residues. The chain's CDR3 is CASSEWGGRANVLTF. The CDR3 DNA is TGTGCCAGCAGTGAATGGGGGGGTAGGGCCAACGTCCTGACTTTC.

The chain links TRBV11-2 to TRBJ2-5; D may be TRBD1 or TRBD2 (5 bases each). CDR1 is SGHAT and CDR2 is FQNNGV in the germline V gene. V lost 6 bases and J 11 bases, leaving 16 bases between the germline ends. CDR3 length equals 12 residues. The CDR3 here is CASSSNLGEQYF. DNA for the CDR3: TGTGCCAGCAGTTCGAATTTGGGGGAGCAGTACTTC.

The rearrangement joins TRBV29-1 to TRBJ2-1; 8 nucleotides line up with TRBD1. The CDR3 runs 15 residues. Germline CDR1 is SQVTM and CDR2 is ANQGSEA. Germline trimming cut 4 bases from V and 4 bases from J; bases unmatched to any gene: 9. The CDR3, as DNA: TGCAGCGTTGTTCTTTCGGGACAGGAGTACAATGAGCAGTTCTTC. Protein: CSVVLSGQEYNEQFF.

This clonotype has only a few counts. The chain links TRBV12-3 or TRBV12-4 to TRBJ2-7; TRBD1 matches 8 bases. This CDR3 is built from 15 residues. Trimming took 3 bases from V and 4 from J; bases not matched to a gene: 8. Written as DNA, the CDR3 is TGTGCCAGCAGTTTTGGGACAGGAATAATGTACGAGCAGTACTTC. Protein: CASSFGTGIMYEQYF.

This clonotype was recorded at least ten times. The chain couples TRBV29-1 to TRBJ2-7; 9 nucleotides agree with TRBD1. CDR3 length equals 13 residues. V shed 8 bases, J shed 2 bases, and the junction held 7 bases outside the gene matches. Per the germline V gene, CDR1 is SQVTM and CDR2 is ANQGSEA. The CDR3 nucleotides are TGCAGCACCGGGACAGGGCCTACCTACGAGCAGTACTTC. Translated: CSTGTGPTYEQYF.

As DNA, the CDR3 is TGTGCCAGCAGCCGTGACAGGGTTGAGTCTAACTATGGCTACACCTTC. Translated: CASSRDRVESNYGYTF. The V and J genes are TRBV12-3 or TRBV12-4 and TRBJ1-2; 7 bases match TRBD1. CDR3 size: 16 residues. With 6 bases clipped from V and 0 bases from J, the junction kept 10 bases outside the gene matches.

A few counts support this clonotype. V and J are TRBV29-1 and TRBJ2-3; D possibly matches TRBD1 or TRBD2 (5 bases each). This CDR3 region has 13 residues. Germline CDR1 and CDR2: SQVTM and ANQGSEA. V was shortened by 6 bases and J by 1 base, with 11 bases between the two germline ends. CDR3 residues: CSVAGTRTDTQYF. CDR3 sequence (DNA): TGCAGCGTAGCCGGGACCCGCACAGATACGCAGTATTTT.

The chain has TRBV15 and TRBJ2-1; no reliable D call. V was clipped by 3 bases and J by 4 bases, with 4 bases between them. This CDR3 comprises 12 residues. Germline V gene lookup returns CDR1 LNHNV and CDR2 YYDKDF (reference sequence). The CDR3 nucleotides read TGTGCCACCAGCAGCACTTACAATGAGCAGTTCTTC. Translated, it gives CATSSTYNEQFF.

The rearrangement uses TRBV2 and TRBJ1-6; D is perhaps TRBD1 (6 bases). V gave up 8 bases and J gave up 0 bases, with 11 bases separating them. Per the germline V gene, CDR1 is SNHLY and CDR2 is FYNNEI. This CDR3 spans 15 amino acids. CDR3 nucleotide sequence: TGTGCCAGCCGGACAGAGAGCTCCTATAATTCACCCCTCCACTTT. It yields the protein CASRTESSYNSPLHF.